These 4 T cell receptor beta chains came from one sample sequenced in a study of blood T cell repertoires in COVID-19. Profiling relied on immunoSEQ multiplex PCR, and the TCRdb table lists in-frame clones only, not all of them. The sample shows some 150,000 clones, roughly 88% of them seen only once. The sample taken for sequencing was PBMCs or T cells enriched from blood (not recorded which). All receptors derive from a young woman with acute COVID-19.

The chain uses TRBV10-3 and TRBJ1-1; TRBD1 aligns across 7 bases. The junction had 7 bases not matched to a gene; V was cut back by 11 bases and J by 1 base. Germline-derived CDR1 and CDR2 are ENHRY and SYGVKD. This CDR3 region has 13 residues. The CDR3 region is CASYGTANTEAFF. The CDR3 DNA is TGTGCCTCCTACGGGACAGCGAACACTGAAGCTTTCTTT.

The chain carries TRBV4-3 and TRBJ2-7; possibly TRBD1 for D (6 bases). Trimming removed 2 bases from V and 4 bases from J, with 15 bases in between. The CDR3 has 15 residues. CDR1 LGHNA and CDR2 YSLEER come from the germline V gene. DNA of the CDR3: TGCGCCAGCAGCCAATTACTGGACAGCCGTTACGAGCAGTACTTC. This gives the protein CASSQLLDSRYEQYF.

The rearrangement links TRBV5-1 to TRBJ2-5; 8 positions agree with TRBD1. Germline CDR1 reads SGHRS; CDR2 reads YFSETQ. V dropped 0 bases and J dropped 1; count of bases not matched to a gene: 2. There are 15 residues in the CDR3. The CDR3 sequence is CASSLEDRAQETQYF. CDR3 DNA sequence: TGCGCCAGCAGCTTGGAGGACAGGGCCCAAGAGACCCAGTACTTC. Variable domain in full (rest from reference TRBV5-1 and TRBJ2-5): KAGVTQTPRYLIKTRGQQVTLSCSPISGHRSVSWYQQTPGQGLQFLFEYFSETQRNKGNFPGRFSGRQFSNSRSEMNVSTLELGDSALYLCASSLEDRAQETQYFGPGTRLLVL.

The V and J genes are TRBV5-1 and TRBJ2-2; 7 bases align to TRBD2. The germline CDR1 and CDR2 sequences are SGHRS and YFSETQ. The ends lost 3 bases at V and 4 bases at J; junction bases unmatched: 12. The CDR3 contains 17 residues. Written as DNA, the CDR3 is TGCGCCAGCAGCTGGACTAGTATCCCATCGGGCACCGGGGAGCTGTTTTTT. Its translation is CASSWTSIPSGTGELFF.